This T cell receptor (beta chain) was profiled in a study of blood T cell repertoires in COVID-19 (dated by TCRdb to the early 2020s). General notes on the study: Collaborator samples came from the United States, Italy and Spain and covered acute and convalescent phases of COVID-19. HLA class I and class II types, where available, came from metadata supplied by the sample provider rather than from assay-based typing. The material from the prospective study consisted of cDNA or gDNA derived from T cells, B-cell-depleted T cells, or PBMCs. The repertoires were made available in a free public database intended to serve as a resource for research on the immune response to SARS-CoV-2. Deeply sampled blood TCRbeta repertoires from subjects exposed to, actively infected with, or recovered from COVID-19 were included in the dataset. The samples were drawn from two sources: the first 160 participants of the ongoing ImmuneRACE study, and 1,254 subjects contributed by 6 global collaborators. Nearly every sample came with metadata listing a de-identified subject ID, COVID-19 status, age in years and sex. Results and caveats for the whole study, not just this receptor: The quantity of clinical and demographic metadata differed by source and by participant and was supplied without curation.

This clone was detected once. It has no known antigen specificity. No much larger clonotype is one base removed from it; base qualities were not supplied. TCRbeta CDR3 regions were amplified from genomic DNA using the immunoSEQ Assay, a bias-controlled multiplex PCR. The original pipeline was this. The number of nucleated cells in each sample was estimated by amplification of reference gene primers within the assay. To quantify the absolute abundance of each unique TCRbeta CDR3 rearrangement, sequence reads were collapsed and filtered. For each sample, productive Simpson clonality was calculated as the square root of Simpson's diversity index across productive rearrangements. Held by TCRdb, this immuneACCESS table contains in-frame sequences only and omits some clones. Under half of the omission traces to an unresolved V gene where checked; the cause of the rest is unknown. Clone size and the V and J calls come from that table; the DNA yielded D and trimming. Within this sample are 50,000 to 65,000 clones, with more than 70% of them counted one time only. The ten largest account for 15% to 20% of the sample.

The germline V gene encodes CDR1 MGHRA and CDR2 YSYEKL. Taken from cysteine to phenylalanine, the CDR3 has 18 residues. Only the CDR3 part of the read is kept: 54 bases, read in frame from the first base. V and J are truncated by 0 bases and 4 bases respectively, leaving an intervening sequence of 21 bases. In Seattle, one collaborating source enrolled patients while the infection was active and tracked those patients longitudinally over the course of disease. Whole blood was collected in K2EDTA tubes by collaborating institutions according to the institutions' own protocols. Collaborator samples were shipped for TCRbeta analysis as frozen whole blood, isolated PBMCs, or DNA extracted from either sample type.

Source material: peripheral blood. The sequence was obtained from a man in his 60s with COVID-19, enrolled during active disease. The chain is assembled from TRBV4-1 and TRBJ1-2; perhaps TRBD1 is the D gene, with 6 bases matching. The CDR3 reads as follows: CASSQDGSRGAVIYGYTF. The nucleotide sequence is given as TGCGCCAGCAGCCAAGATGGGTCCAGGGGCGCAGTTATCTATGGCTACACCTTC.